This T cell receptor (beta chain) was observed in a study of blood T cell repertoires in COVID-19. Study-level information: Samples came from the United States, Italy and Spain, spanning acute and convalescent COVID-19.

This CDR3 is 23 amino acids long. The germline gives CDR1 LGHNA, CDR2 YNFKEQ. V was clipped by 0 bases and J by 0 bases, with 27 bases between them. Those enrolled, adults aged roughly 18 to 100 years, came from some 23 US areas. Two negative PCRs, clearance, or symptom resolution had been documented for recovered Cohort 3 donors. As processed by the authors: How many nucleated cells were present was estimated from reference gene primer amplification. Method: immunoSEQ multiplex PCR; TCRdb's copy keeps in-frame clones and lacks some. V and J calls and clone size are as listed in that table; D and trimming were resolved from the DNA. The sample shows 200,000 to 300,000 clones, approximately 90% of them seen only once.

The sequencing input was PBMCs or T cells enriched from blood (not recorded which). The clonotype originates from a woman in her 30s who had recovered from COVID-19. The rearrangement uses TRBV4-2 and TRBJ2-6; D may be TRBD2 (5 bases). This CDR3 reads CASSQDRRAQETRLSSGANVLTF. CDR3 coding DNA: TGTGCCAGCAGCCAAGACAGAAGGGCCCAAGAGACGAGACTAAGCTCTGGGGCCAACGTCCTGACTTTC.